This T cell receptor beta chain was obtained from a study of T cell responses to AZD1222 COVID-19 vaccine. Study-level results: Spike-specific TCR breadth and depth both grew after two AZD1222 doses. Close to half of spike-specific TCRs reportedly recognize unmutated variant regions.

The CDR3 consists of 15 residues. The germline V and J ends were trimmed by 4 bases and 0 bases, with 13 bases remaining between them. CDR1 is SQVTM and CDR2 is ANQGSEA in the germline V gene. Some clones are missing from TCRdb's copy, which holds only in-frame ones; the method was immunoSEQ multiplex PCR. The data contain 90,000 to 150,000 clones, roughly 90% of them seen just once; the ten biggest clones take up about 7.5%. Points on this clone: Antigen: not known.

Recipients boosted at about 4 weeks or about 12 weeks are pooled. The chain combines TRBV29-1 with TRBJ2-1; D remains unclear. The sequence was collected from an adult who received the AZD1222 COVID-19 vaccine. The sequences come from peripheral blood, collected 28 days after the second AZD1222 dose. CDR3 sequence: CSVVRERYSYNEQFF. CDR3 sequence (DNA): TGCAGCGTTGTACGTGAGAGATACTCCTACAATGAGCAGTTCTTC.